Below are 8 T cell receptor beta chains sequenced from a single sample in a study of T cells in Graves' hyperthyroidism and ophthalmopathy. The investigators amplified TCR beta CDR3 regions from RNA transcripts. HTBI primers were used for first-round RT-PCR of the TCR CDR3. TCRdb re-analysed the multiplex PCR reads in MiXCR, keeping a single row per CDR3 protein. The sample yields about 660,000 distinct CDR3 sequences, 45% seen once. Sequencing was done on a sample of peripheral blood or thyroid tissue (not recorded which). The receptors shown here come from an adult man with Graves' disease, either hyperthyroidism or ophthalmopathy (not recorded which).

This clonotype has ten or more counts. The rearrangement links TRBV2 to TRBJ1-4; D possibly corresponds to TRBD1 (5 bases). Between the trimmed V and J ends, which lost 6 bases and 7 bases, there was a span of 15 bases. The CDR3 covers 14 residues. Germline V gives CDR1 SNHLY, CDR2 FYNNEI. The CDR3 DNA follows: TGTGCCAGCAGCGTCCAGGGAGGTACTGAAAAACTGTTTTTT. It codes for CASSVQGGTEKLFF.

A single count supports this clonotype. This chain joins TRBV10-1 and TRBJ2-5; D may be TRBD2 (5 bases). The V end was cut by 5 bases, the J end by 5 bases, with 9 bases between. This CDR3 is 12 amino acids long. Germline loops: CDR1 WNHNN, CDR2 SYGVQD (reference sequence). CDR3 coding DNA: TGCGCCAGCAGTATCGGGATGGAGACCCAGTACTTC. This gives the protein CASSIGMETQYF.

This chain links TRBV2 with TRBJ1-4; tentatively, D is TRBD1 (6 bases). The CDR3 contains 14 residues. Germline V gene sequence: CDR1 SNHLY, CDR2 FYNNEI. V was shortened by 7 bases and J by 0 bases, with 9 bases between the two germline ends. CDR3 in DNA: TGTGCCAGCAAATACAGGGCAACTAATGAAAAACTGTTTTTT. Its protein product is CASKYRATNEKLFF. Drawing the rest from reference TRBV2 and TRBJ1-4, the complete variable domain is EPEVTQTPSHQVTQMGQEVILRCVPISNHLYFYWYRQILGQKVEFLVSFYNNEISEKSEIFDDQFSVERPDGSNFTLKIRSTKLEDSAMYFCASKYRATNEKLFFGSGTQLSVL.

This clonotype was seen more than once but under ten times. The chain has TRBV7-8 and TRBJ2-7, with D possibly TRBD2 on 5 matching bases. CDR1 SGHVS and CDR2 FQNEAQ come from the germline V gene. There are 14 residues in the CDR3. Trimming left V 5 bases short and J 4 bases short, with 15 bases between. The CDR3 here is CASSHRDPPYEQYF. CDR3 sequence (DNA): TGTGCCAGCAGCCACCGGGATCCGCCGTACGAGCAGTACTTC.

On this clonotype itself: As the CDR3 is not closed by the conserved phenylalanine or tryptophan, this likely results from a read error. CDR3 nucleotides: TGTGCCAGCAGTCCCGGGAGCCAAGAGACCCAGTACCTC. This translates into CASSPGSQETQYL. J is TRBJ2-5 and V is TRBV7-2; D might be TRBD2 (6 bases). Germline loops: CDR1 SGHTA, CDR2 FQGNSA. The CDR3 covers 13 residues. V lost 6 bases to trimming and J lost 1 base, with 9 bases between them.

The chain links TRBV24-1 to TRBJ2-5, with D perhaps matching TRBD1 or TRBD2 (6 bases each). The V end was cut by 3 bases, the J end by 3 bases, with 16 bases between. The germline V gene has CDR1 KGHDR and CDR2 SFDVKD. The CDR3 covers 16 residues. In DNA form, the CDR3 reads TGTGCCACCAGTGATGTTTCAGGAGGGGGGAAAGAGACCCAGTACTTC. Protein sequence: CATSDVSGGGKETQYF.

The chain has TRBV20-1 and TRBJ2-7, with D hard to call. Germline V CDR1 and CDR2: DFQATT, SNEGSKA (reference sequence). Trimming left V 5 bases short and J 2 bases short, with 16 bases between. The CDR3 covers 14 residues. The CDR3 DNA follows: TGCAGTGCTTGTAAGGTGGACGGAGCCTACGAGCAGTACTTC. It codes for CSACKVDGAYEQYF.

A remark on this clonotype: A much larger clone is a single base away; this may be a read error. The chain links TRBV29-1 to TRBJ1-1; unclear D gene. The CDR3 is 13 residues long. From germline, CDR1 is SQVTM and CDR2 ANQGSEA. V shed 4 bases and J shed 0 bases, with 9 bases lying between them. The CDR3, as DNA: TGCAGCGTTGGGGTATTCCTGAACACTGAAGCTTTCTTT. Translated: CSVGVFLNTEAFF.